The T cell receptor beta chain described here comes from a study of blood T cell repertoires in COVID-19. Study-wide background: The origin of the acute and convalescent COVID-19 samples was the United States, Italy and Spain. T cells, B-cell-depleted T cells, or PBMCs provided the cDNA or gDNA that served as material.

Authors' processing steps: Amplification from reference gene primers served as the basis for estimated nucleated cell counts. Assay: immunoSEQ multiplex PCR; the TCRdb copy retains only in-frame clones and omits some. That table gives V, J and clone size, and the DNA gave D and trimming. The table has 250,000 to 300,000 clones, about 88% seen once. This CDR3 comprises 16 residues. V lost 3 bases, J lost 8 bases, and 19 bases lay in between. The V gene's germline CDR1 is MDHEN and CDR2 SYDVKM. This clone was seen more than once but under ten times. The receptor comes from a young man with active or convalescent COVID-19. The sample taken for sequencing was peripheral blood. V and J are TRBV28 and TRBJ2-2, with D perhaps matching TRBD2 (5 bases). This CDR3 is CASSFIGNEPRGELFF. The CDR3 DNA sequence: TGTGCCAGCAGTTTTATCGGGAATGAGCCCCGGGGGGAGCTGTTTTTT.